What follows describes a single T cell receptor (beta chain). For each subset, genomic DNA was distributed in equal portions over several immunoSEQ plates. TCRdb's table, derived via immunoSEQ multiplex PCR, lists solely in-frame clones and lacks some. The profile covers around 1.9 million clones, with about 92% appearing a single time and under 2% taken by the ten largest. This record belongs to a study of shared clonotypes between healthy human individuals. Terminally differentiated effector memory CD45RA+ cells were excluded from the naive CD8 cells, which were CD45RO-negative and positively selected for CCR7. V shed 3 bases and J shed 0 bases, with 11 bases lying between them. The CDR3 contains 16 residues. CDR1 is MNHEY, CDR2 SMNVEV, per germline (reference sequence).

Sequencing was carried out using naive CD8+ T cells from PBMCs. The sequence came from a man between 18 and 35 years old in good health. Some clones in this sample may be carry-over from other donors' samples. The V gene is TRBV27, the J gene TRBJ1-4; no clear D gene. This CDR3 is CASSFPTAPTNEKLFF. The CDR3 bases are TGTGCCAGCAGTTTTCCCACAGCCCCAACTAATGAAAAACTGTTTTTT.